Sequencing of this TCR beta chain was carried out in a study of CD8+CD57+ T cells in acquired aplastic anemia. The use of genomic DNA as template underpinned the TCR beta VDJ and CDR3 profiling. TCRdb processed the reads anew with MiXCR; each CDR3 protein has one entry. Here the sample spans 200,000 to 300,000 distinct CDR3 sequences, around 46% being singletons. Those patients picked for sequencing had displayed CD8+CD57+ cell expansion on flow cytometry. Sequencing input: sorted CD4+, CD8+, or CD8+CD57+ T cells (not recorded which) from PBMCs. The receptor was derived from a human donor with aplastic anemia.

In DNA form, the CDR3 reads TGTGCCAGCAGTGGGACAGGGACAAATTCACCCCTCCACTTT. The encoded protein is CASSGTGTNSPLHF. This sequence joins TRBV25-1 and TRBJ1-6; TRBD1 matches at 8 bases. J lost 7 bases, V lost 4 bases, and 3 bases had no gene match. CDR1 and CDR2 (germline): MGHDK, SYGVNS. The CDR3 runs to 14 residues.